A selection of T cell receptor beta chains follows, all from one sample in a study of blood T cell repertoires in COVID-19. Only in-frame clones appear in the TCRdb table, and some are missing; sequencing was by immunoSEQ multiplex PCR. This repertoire shows roughly 53,000 clones, 65% to 85% found once; its top ten account for over 15%. Sequenced: peripheral blood. These receptors all come from a man between 70 and 80 years old with active COVID-19. Each CDR3 is given with its conserved first and last residue. D genes are given only for firm matches. Clone size, where shown, is once, few, many, or a class for clones that have expanded.

J gene: TRBJ1-2
D gene: TRBD1
clone size: NA
V gene: TRBV6-5
CDR3 protein: CASTGTGQGYTF
CDR3 DNA: TGTGCCAGCACCGGGACAGGGCAAGGCTACACCTTC

J gene: TRBJ2-3
D gene: TRBD2
clone size: NA
V gene: TRBV11-3
CDR3 protein: CASSYGGSGTDTQYF
CDR3 DNA: TGTGCCAGCAGCTATGGCGGGAGTGGCACAGATACGCAGTATTTT

J gene: TRBJ2-1
D gene: NA
clone size: few
V gene: TRBV6-1
CDR3 protein: CASSEASGGSYNEQFF
CDR3 DNA: TGTGCCAGCAGTGAAGCGTCCGGAGGATCCTACAATGAGCAGTTCTTC

J gene: TRBJ1-5
D gene: NA
clone size: NA
V gene: TRBV2
CDR3 protein: CASSEPKGIWQPQHF
CDR3 DNA: TGTGCCAGCAGTGAACCGAAGGGGATCTGGCAGCCCCAGCATTTT

J gene: TRBJ1-1
D gene: TRBD1
clone size: NA
V gene: TRBV15
CDR3 protein: CATTKNRGGTEAFF
CDR3 DNA: TGTGCCACCACCAAGAACAGGGGGGGCACTGAAGCTTTCTTT

J gene: TRBJ2-2
D gene: TRBD2
clone size: NA
V gene: TRBV7-2
CDR3 protein: CASSGLAGTPGELFF
CDR3 DNA: TGTGCCAGCAGCGGACTAGCGGGAACACCCGGGGAGCTGTTTTTT

J gene: TRBJ1-5
D gene: NA
clone size: NA
V gene: TRBV2
CDR3 protein: CASKRDNNQPQHF
CDR3 DNA: TGTGCCAGCAAACGGGACAACAATCAGCCCCAGCATTTT

J gene: TRBJ1-6
D gene: NA
clone size: NA
V gene: TRBV3-1/TRBV3-2
CDR3 protein: CASSQEGVRGSPFNSPLHF
CDR3 DNA: TGTGCCAGCAGCCAAGAAGGAGTCCGGGGTTCCCCGTTTAATTCACCCCTCCACTTT

J gene: TRBJ1-3
D gene: TRBD1
clone size: NA
V gene: TRBV11-2
CDR3 protein: CASSQGGFSGNTIYF
CDR3 DNA: TGTGCCAGCAGCCAAGGGGGCTTCTCTGGAAACACCATATATTTT

J gene: TRBJ2-1
D gene: TRBD2
clone size: NA
V gene: TRBV28
CDR3 protein: CASSPRGTGQFF
CDR3 DNA: TGTGCCAGCAGTCCGCGGGGGACGGGGCAGTTCTTC

J gene: TRBJ2-2
D gene: TRBD2
clone size: NA
V gene: TRBV5-1
CDR3 protein: CASSQREGRAGELFF
CDR3 DNA: TGCGCCAGCAGCCAGCGGGAGGGTCGGGCCGGGGAGCTGTTTTTT

J gene: TRBJ1-1
D gene: TRBD1
clone size: NA
V gene: TRBV12-3/TRBV12-4
CDR3 protein: CASSLQGTEAFF
CDR3 DNA: TGTGCCAGCAGCCTACAGGGGACTGAAGCTTTCTTT

J gene: TRBJ1-1
D gene: NA
clone size: NA
V gene: TRBV5-1
CDR3 protein: CASSPGGGRMNTEAFF
CDR3 DNA: TGCGCCAGCAGCCCGGGGGGTGGGCGGATGAACACTGAAGCTTTCTTT

J gene: TRBJ2-7
D gene: NA
clone size: NA
V gene: TRBV18
CDR3 protein: CASSPPGGSYEQYF
CDR3 DNA: TGTGCCAGCTCACCACCGGGAGGCAGCTACGAGCAGTACTTC

J gene: TRBJ1-2
D gene: TRBD1
clone size: NA
V gene: TRBV5-1
CDR3 protein: CASSYDRGLSYGYTF
CDR3 DNA: TGCGCCAGCAGCTATGACAGGGGGCTAAGCTATGGCTACACCTTC

J gene: TRBJ1-1
D gene: NA
clone size: NA
V gene: TRBV19
CDR3 protein: CASSAVYSTEAFF
CDR3 DNA: TGTGCCAGTAGTGCCGTGTATAGCACTGAAGCTTTCTTT

J gene: TRBJ2-7
D gene: TRBD1
clone size: NA
V gene: TRBV15
CDR3 protein: CATSGDRETYEQYF
CDR3 DNA: TGTGCCACCAGCGGCGACAGGGAAACCTACGAGCAGTACTTC

J gene: TRBJ1-5
D gene: NA
clone size: NA
V gene: TRBV2
CDR3 protein: CASSEARSNQPQHF
CDR3 DNA: TGTGCCAGCAGTGAAGCTAGAAGCAATCAGCCCCAGCATTTT

J gene: TRBJ2-6
D gene: TRBD2
clone size: NA
V gene: TRBV5-4
CDR3 protein: CASSALAGGSGANVLTF
CDR3 DNA: TGTGCCAGCAGCGCCCTAGCGGGAGGGTCTGGGGCCAACGTCCTGACTTTC

J gene: TRBJ2-1
D gene: NA
clone size: NA
V gene: TRBV11-3
CDR3 protein: CASSLQAGRRHEQFF
CDR3 DNA: TGTGCCAGCAGCTTACAAGCGGGTAGGAGGCATGAGCAGTTCTTC

J gene: TRBJ2-4
D gene: TRBD1
clone size: few
V gene: TRBV28
CDR3 protein: CASSPGTGGLDGIQYF
CDR3 DNA: TGTGCCAGCAGTCCCGGGACAGGGGGCCTGGACGGGATTCAGTACTTC

J gene: TRBJ1-1
D gene: TRBD1
clone size: NA
V gene: TRBV10-2
CDR3 protein: CASTRTDRGSTEAFF
CDR3 DNA: TGCGCCAGCACTAGAACGGACAGGGGGAGTACTGAAGCTTTCTTT

J gene: TRBJ1-1
D gene: NA
clone size: NA
V gene: TRBV3-1/TRBV3-2
CDR3 protein: CASSQDQGSVRTEAFF
CDR3 DNA: TGTGCCAGCAGCCAAGATCAGGGGTCCGTAAGAACTGAAGCTTTCTTT

J gene: TRBJ1-1
D gene: TRBD1
clone size: NA
V gene: TRBV15
CDR3 protein: CATSRGGQGNTEAFF
CDR3 DNA: TGTGCCACCAGCAGAGGGGGACAGGGGAACACTGAAGCTTTCTTT

J gene: TRBJ2-6
D gene: NA
clone size: NA
V gene: TRBV7-2
CDR3 protein: CASSLPKVGVGANVLTF
CDR3 DNA: TGTGCCAGCAGCCTACCAAAGGTCGGGGTCGGGGCCAACGTCCTGACTTTC

J gene: TRBJ2-1
D gene: TRBD2
clone size: NA
V gene: TRBV11-1
CDR3 protein: CASSFGLAGDNEQFF
CDR3 DNA: TGTGCCAGCAGCTTCGGACTAGCGGGAGACAATGAGCAGTTCTTC

J gene: TRBJ2-1
D gene: TRBD2
clone size: NA
V gene: TRBV28
CDR3 protein: CASSRRARRLAGVEQFF
CDR3 DNA: TGTGCCAGCAGTCGTAGAGCCAGGAGACTAGCGGGAGTTGAGCAGTTCTTC

J gene: TRBJ2-1
D gene: TRBD1
clone size: NA
V gene: TRBV6-5
CDR3 protein: CASRRQGGNEQFF
CDR3 DNA: TGTGCCAGCAGACGACAGGGGGGGAATGAGCAGTTCTTC

J gene: TRBJ1-5
D gene: TRBD1
clone size: NA
V gene: TRBV5-1
CDR3 protein: CASSPQGAINQPQHF
CDR3 DNA: TGCGCCAGCAGCCCACAGGGGGCTATCAATCAGCCCCAGCATTTT

J gene: TRBJ2-3
D gene: NA
clone size: NA
V gene: TRBV2
CDR3 protein: CASTASGDTQYF
CDR3 DNA: TGTGCCAGCACGGCGAGCGGAGATACGCAGTATTTT

J gene: TRBJ1-2
D gene: NA
clone size: NA
V gene: TRBV28
CDR3 protein: CASKAGEGYTF
CDR3 DNA: TGTGCCAGCAAGGCAGGGGAAGGCTACACCTTC

J gene: TRBJ1-5
D gene: NA
clone size: once
V gene: TRBV6-1
CDR3 protein: CASSEILGPGQPQHF
CDR3 DNA: TGTGCCAGCAGTGAAATTTTGGGGCCGGGTCAGCCCCAGCATTTT

J gene: TRBJ2-5
D gene: TRBD2
clone size: NA
V gene: TRBV3-1/TRBV3-2
CDR3 protein: CASSPKGGLAGRETQYF
CDR3 DNA: TGTGCCAGCAGCCCTAAAGGCGGGCTAGCGGGGAGGGAGACCCAGTACTTC

J gene: TRBJ2-3
D gene: TRBD2
clone size: NA
V gene: TRBV19
CDR3 protein: CATLGLAGGTDTQYF
CDR3 DNA: TGTGCCACCCTGGGGTTAGCGGGGGGCACAGATACGCAGTATTTT

J gene: TRBJ2-6
D gene: TRBD2
clone size: NA
V gene: TRBV4-2
CDR3 protein: CASSQDLAGGSGANVLTF
CDR3 DNA: TGTGCCAGCAGCCAAGATCTAGCGGGAGGGTCTGGGGCCAACGTCCTGACTTTC

J gene: TRBJ2-1
D gene: TRBD2
clone size: NA
V gene: TRBV9
CDR3 protein: CASSVSGRADEQFF
CDR3 DNA: TGTGCCAGCAGCGTGAGCGGGAGGGCCGATGAGCAGTTCTTC

J gene: TRBJ1-1
D gene: TRBD1
clone size: few
V gene: TRBV6-5
CDR3 protein: CASSGQGRWTEAFF
CDR3 DNA: TGTGCCAGCAGCGGACAGGGACGATGGACTGAAGCTTTCTTT

J gene: TRBJ2-2
D gene: NA
clone size: once
V gene: TRBV4-2
CDR3 protein: CASSQGERAPGELFF
CDR3 DNA: TGTGCCAGCAGCCAAGGCGAGCGGGCACCCGGGGAGCTGTTTTTT